This passage covers 21 T cell receptor beta chains from one sample sequenced in a study of OX40 agonist ivuxolimab in advanced cancers. TCRdb's table, derived via immunoSEQ multiplex PCR, lists solely in-frame clones and lacks some. The sample lists some 11,000 clones, about 85% seen once, with roughly 14% in the top ten. The specimen was CD4+ or CD8+ T cells sorted from blood, collected in a trial of the OX40 agonist ivuxolimab. The receptors derive from an adult with an advanced solid tumor such as melanoma, head and neck, liver or kidney cancer.

The rearrangement links TRBV27 to TRBJ2-7; D remains ambiguous. Between the trimmed V and J ends, which lost 5 bases and 4 bases, there was a span of 3 bases. The CDR3 consists of 10 residues. Per germline, CDR1 MNHEY and CDR2 SMNVEV (reference sequence). The CDR3 coding sequence is TGTGCCAGCAGTGCATACGAGCAGTACTTC. This translates into CASSAYEQYF.

V is TRBV2 and J is TRBJ2-3; no clear D. The germline V gene has CDR1 SNHLY and CDR2 FYNNEI. The ends were cut back, 4 bases at V and 0 bases at J, with 11 bases in the middle. The CDR3 is 15 residues long. CDR3 bases: TGTGCCAGCAGTGGAGTGACTTTCAGCACAGATACGCAGTATTTT. Translation: CASSGVTFSTDTQYF.

The gene calls are TRBV15 and TRBJ2-1, with D unclear. This CDR3 contains 15 residues. V lost 0 bases and J lost 0, with 6 bases in between. The V gene's germline CDR1 is LNHNV and CDR2 YYDKDF (reference sequence). The CDR3 bases are TGTGCCACCAGCAGAGAGGGCAACTCCTACAATGAGCAGTTCTTC. Encoded protein: CATSREGNSYNEQFF.

V is TRBV6-5 and J is TRBJ1-5; D not certain. The CDR3 length is 15 residues. Trimming removed 0 bases from V and 5 bases from J, with 11 bases in between. The germline CDR1 and CDR2 sequences are MNHEY and SVGAGI. The DNA for the CDR3 is TGTGCCAGCAGTTACTCAATGGGGTCAGATCAGCCCCAGCATTTT. The encoded protein is CASSYSMGSDQPQHF.

This clone was seen a handful of times. Other DNA sequences from this sample encode an identical CDR3 as well. CDR3: CASSSGGTEAFF. The CDR3 nucleotides read TGTGCCAGCAGTTCGGGGGGCACTGAAGCTTTCTTT. The chain is built from TRBV27 and TRBJ1-1; possibly TRBD1 for D (5 bases). CDR3 length: 12 amino acids. Germline values: CDR1 MNHEY, CDR2 SMNVEV (reference sequence). The V end was cut by 4 bases, the J end by 4 bases, with 7 bases between.

This chain joins TRBV13 and TRBJ2-5; D call uncertain. V was cut by 5 bases and J by 5 bases, with 12 bases left in between. The germline V gene encodes CDR1 PRHDT and CDR2 FYEKMQ (reference sequence). This CDR3 has 13 residues. CDR3 sequence (DNA): TGTGCCAGCAGCCCATGGGATCGGGAGACCCAGTACTTC. It yields the protein CASSPWDRETQYF.

The chain links TRBV6-1 to TRBJ2-1; no definite D call. The CDR3 runs to 15 residues. V shed 2 bases and J shed 5 bases, with 13 bases lying between them. Germline V gene sequence: CDR1 MNHNS, CDR2 SASEGT. The CDR3 nucleotides are TGTGCCAGCAGTGAACTGGGTGCTACTGACAATGAGCAGTTCTTC. Translation gives CASSELGATDNEQFF.

This clone was picked up one time. V usage is TRBV2 and J usage is TRBJ2-3, with D tentatively TRBD1 (6 bases). The length of the CDR3 is 18 residues. The germline CDR1 and CDR2 sequences are SNHLY and FYNNEI. Trimming pared 5 bases from V and 4 bases from J, leaving 25 bases between. DNA of the CDR3: TGTGCCAGCAGTTCATACCGGGACACCGGGTCCGGCCCAGATACGCAGTATTTT. The encoded protein is CASSSYRDTGSGPDTQYF.

This rearrangement joins TRBV27 to TRBJ2-1, with 12 bases fitting TRBD2. The CDR3 contains 19 residues. V lost 5 bases and J lost 0; bases outside the gene matches: 11. Germline V lookup: CDR1 MNHEY, CDR2 SMNVEV (reference sequence). Here the CDR3 reads CASSPPGLAGFSSYNEQFF. The CDR3 DNA follows: TGTGCCAGCAGTCCACCGGGACTAGCGGGTTTTAGCTCCTACAATGAGCAGTTCTTC.

This rearrangement joins TRBV6-5 to TRBJ1-1; D is uncertain. CDR3 size: 14 residues. The V gene's germline CDR1 is MNHEY and CDR2 SVGAGI. V was pared by 6 bases and J by 1 base, with 12 bases between. CDR3 nucleotide sequence: TGTGCCAGCAGACCGAACCTGGGGAACACTGAAGCTTTCTTT. Residues: CASRPNLGNTEAFF.

The V and J genes are TRBV10-3 and TRBJ2-7, with 8 bases matching TRBD1. V lost 2 bases to trimming and J lost 6 bases; unmatched junction nucleotides: 6. The CDR3 length is 14 residues. From germline, CDR1 is ENHRY and CDR2 SYGVKD. CDR3 sequence reads: CAISEGQGVSEQYF. In DNA form, the CDR3 reads TGTGCCATCAGTGAGGGACAGGGAGTCTCCGAGCAGTACTTC.

CDR3 region: CATSGSANYGYTF. In DNA, the CDR3 is TGTGCCACCAGCGGATCAGCTAACTATGGCTACACCTTC. V gene TRBV15 combines with J gene TRBJ1-2; the D is unclear. This CDR3 comprises 13 residues. Germline assignment: CDR1 LNHNV and CDR2 YYDKDF (reference sequence). Trimming removed 5 bases at V and 0 bases at J, with 7 bases between.

As concerns this clone: Relative to the germline gene, one junction end is altered; a read error may explain this. The chain links TRBV7-6 to TRBJ2-7, with D unresolved. The CDR3 spans 11 residues. The germline CDR1 and CDR2 sequences are SGHVS and FNYEAQ. CDR3 protein: CASSLVGPHLF. CDR3 coding DNA: TGTGCCAGCAGCTTAGTTGGGCCCCACCTCTTC.

The rearrangement joins TRBV7-6 to TRBJ2-3; 12 positions agree with TRBD2. V gave up 5 bases and J gave up 4 bases; unmatched junction bases: 19. The length of the CDR3 is 20 residues. Per the germline V gene, CDR1 is SGHVS and CDR2 is FNYEAQ. CDR3 in amino acids: CASSPTPLLAGGYCSDTQYF. CDR3 DNA: TGTGCCAGCAGCCCAACCCCCCTACTAGCGGGGGGCTATTGTTCAGATACGCAGTATTTT.

The rearrangement uses TRBV11-3 and TRBJ2-1, with TRBD2 matching over 11 bases. The trim removed 6 bases at V and 6 bases at J, leaving 7 bases unmatched. This CDR3 has 15 amino acids. Germline CDR1 SGHNT, CDR2 YENEEA. The CDR3 reads CASSPLAGGPNEQFF. The CDR3 DNA follows: TGTGCCAGCAGTCCTCTAGCGGGAGGTCCCAATGAGCAGTTCTTC.

This chain joins TRBV7-9 and TRBJ1-5; TRBD1 agrees at 7 bases. After removal of 5 bases from V and 0 bases from J, the junction contained 16 bases not matched to a gene. Germline values: CDR1 SEHNR, CDR2 FQNEAQ (reference sequence). This CDR3 spans 19 amino acids. CDR3: CASSPTGDVGGYSNQPQHF. Here the CDR3 DNA reads TGTGCCAGCAGCCCTACAGGGGACGTGGGGGGATATAGCAATCAGCCCCAGCATTTT. Full variable domain (remainder filled in from reference TRBV7-9 and TRBJ1-5): DTGVSQNPRHKITKRGQNVTFRCDPISEHNRLYWYRQTLGQGPEFLTYFQNEAQLEKSRLLSDRFSAERPKGSFSTLEIQRTEQGDSAMYLCASSPTGDVGGYSNQPQHFGDGTRLSIL.

V is TRBV6-1 and J is TRBJ2-7, with 10 positions matching TRBD1. CDR3 length: 15 residues. The germline V gene encodes CDR1 MNHNS and CDR2 SASEGT. The ends lost 4 bases at V and 4 bases at J; junction bases unmatched: 7. CDR3 in DNA: TGTGCCAGCAGTGCATCGACAGGGGGCGGTTACGAGCAGTACTTC. It specifies CASSASTGGGYEQYF.

The chain links TRBV30 to TRBJ1-1, with D possibly being TRBD1 (6 bases). From germline, CDR1 is GTSNPN and CDR2 SVGIG (reference sequence). V gave up 1 base and J gave up 4 bases, with 10 bases separating them. This CDR3 contains 13 residues. CDR3 amino acids: CAWSEGGRTEAFF. The CDR3 nucleotides are TGTGCCTGGAGTGAGGGGGGACGCACTGAAGCTTTCTTT.

The CDR3 region has the DNA TGTGCCAGCAGTGACCGGGGCGGATCAGATACGCAGTATTTT. Protein product: CASSDRGGSDTQYF. This chain uses TRBV6-4 with TRBJ2-3; either TRBD1 or TRBD2 may supply D (5 bases each). CDR1 is MRHNA, CDR2 SNTAGT, per germline. The ends were cut back, 2 bases at V and 4 bases at J, with 10 bases in the middle. The CDR3 sequence is 14 residues long.

This sequence joins TRBV30 and TRBJ2-1; D not resolved. The V gene's germline CDR1 is GTSNPN and CDR2 SVGIG (reference sequence). V was clipped by 5 bases and J by 7 bases, with 6 bases between them. The CDR3 is 10 amino acids. The CDR3 DNA follows: TGTGCCTGGGCCGGGAATGAGCAGTTCTTC. The encoded protein is CAWAGNEQFF.

This chain joins TRBV27 and TRBJ2-7, with TRBD1 matching over 7 bases. V gave up 8 bases and J gave up 2 bases; unmatched junction bases: 9. CDR3 length: 14 amino acids. Per the germline V gene, CDR1 is MNHEY and CDR2 is SMNVEV (reference sequence). In DNA, the CDR3 is TGTGCCAGCTCCCCTCCGGGACAGCCCTACGAGCAGTACTTC. The encoded protein is CASSPPGQPYEQYF.